This T cell receptor beta chain was recorded in a study of blood T cell repertoires in COVID-19. Measured with immunoSEQ multiplex PCR; TCRdb has only the in-frame clones, and not every one. The sample includes around 85,000 clones, around nine tenths of them seen just once. This CDR3 contains 16 residues. With V trimmed by 0 bases and J by 5 bases, 5 bases remained unmatched. Germline V gene lookup returns CDR1 SGHNT and CDR2 YYREEE (reference sequence). The sequence derives from a man between 60 and 75 years old with acute or convalescent COVID-19. V is TRBV5-4 and J is TRBJ1-4; 9 bases map to TRBD1. Sequences were obtained from peripheral blood. The CDR3 loop reads CASSLATGQGNEKLFF. CDR3 nucleotides: TGTGCCAGCAGCTTGGCGACCGGACAGGGGAATGAAAAACTGTTTTTT.